Described below is a single T cell receptor (beta chain) sequence and its context. This clonotype was detected once. Its cognate antigen has yet to be identified. Base qualities are not provided; no much larger clone lies one nucleotide away. A solitary read yields weak support. Sequenced using an Illumina HiSeq 2000. Multiplex PCR amplification was used to build the TCR beta chain libraries. The amplified TCR beta chain products were analyzed by high-throughput sequencing. TCRdb applied fastp at Q25 and MiXCR to the public reads, then kept only in-frame beta chains. All rows with the same CDR3 protein become a single entry with the most common DNA and genes. The sample table shows approximately 210,000 distinct CDR3 sequences, and about 30% are seen once. The leading ten clones occupy about 1.4% of the sample. This sample stems from a study of breast tumors, draining lymph nodes, adjacent tissues (dated by TCRdb to 2016 to 2018). Regarding the complete study: In breast cancer patients, the study compared the TCR beta repertoires of tumor, adjacent nontumor tissue and axillary lymph nodes. The study aimed to assess the relationships and possible T-cell exchange between tumor, surrounding tissue and draining lymph node repertoires in human breast cancer. The paper as a whole reports these results and caveats: T-cell repertoire diversity in tumors was found to be lower than in lymph nodes but higher than in nontumor tissue, and preferential V and J gene usage was observed. The study presented the conclusion that tumor T cells originate in lymph nodes as consistent with a hypothesis, not as something directly demonstrated. Tumor and nontumor tissue repertoires were significantly more similar in luminal-like than in basal-like breast cancer. A scenario in which most tumor T cells derive from the lymph node and then expand within tumor tissue was judged to be consistent with the data.

From the cysteine through the phenylalanine, the CDR3 covers 16 amino acids. CDR3 DNA only is kept here, 48 bases in frame from base 1. Via the germline V gene (reference sequence), CDR1 is DFQATT and CDR2 SNEGSKA. Relative to germline, V is missing 0 bases and J is missing 5 bases, with 6 bases of the junction outside any gene match. The axillary draining lymph nodes of breast cancer patients were the source of the lymph node samples. The origin of this receptor is a female donor with breast cancer. Some clones in this sample may be carry-over from other donors' samples. Material for sequencing was axillary lymph node tissue. The chain links TRBV20-1 with TRBJ2-2; 10 bases in the junction line up with TRBD2. The DNA reads TGCAGTGCTAGAGATGTGGGACTAGCGTTGACCGGGGAGCTGTTTTTT. It translates to CSARDVGLALTGELFF.